This record concerns one TCR beta chain sequence. Its antigen is unidentified. The sample comes from a study of early stage breast cancer tumors. Study in general: ER+/PR+/HER2- status applied to about 80% of the 16 invasive breast tumors.

The table came from immunoSEQ multiplex PCR; TCRdb's copy has only in-frame clones and leaves some out. The top ten clones hold 3.5% of a sample with tens of thousands of clones, more than 60% of them seen once. Germline V CDR1 and CDR2: SEHNR, FQNEAQ (reference sequence). The V end lost 0 bases, the J end lost 0 bases, and 18 bases lay between the germline ends. CDR3 length: 18 residues. Study-wide points: Commonly generated sequences made up most enriched TCRB sequences shared between patients.

The sample taken for sequencing was blood. The clonotype comes from a person aged 55 to 75 with breast cancer. The chain is built from TRBV7-9 and TRBJ2-7, with D perhaps matching TRBD1 (5 bases). CDR3 sequence: CASSLASFPGNPSYEQYF. The CDR3 DNA reads TGTGCCAGCAGCTTAGCTAGCTTCCCAGGGAACCCCTCCTACGAGCAGTACTTC.